This T cell receptor beta chain was captured by sequencing in a study of blood T cell repertoires in COVID-19. Overall study: Sites across the United States, Italy and Spain contributed samples from acute and convalescent COVID-19.

Recruitment covered about 25 US areas and drew participants whose ages spanned roughly 18 to 100 years. The V end was cut by 7 bases, the J end by 4 bases, with 10 bases between. The germline V gene has CDR1 MNHEY and CDR2 SMNVEV (reference sequence). This CDR3 spans 13 amino acids. In the original processing: Reference gene primer amplification in the assay estimated nucleated cell counts. Sequencing used immunoSEQ multiplex PCR; TCRdb keeps in-frame clones, though not all of them. The DNA gave D and trimming, while V, J and clone size come from that table. The table records roughly 250,000 clones, 70% to 90% of them present only once.

This receptor was obtained from a woman aged 45-59 years who had recovered from COVID-19. This sequence joins TRBV27 and TRBJ2-2; D gene ambiguous. Sequencing input: PBMCs or T cells enriched from blood (not recorded which). In nucleotides, the CDR3 is TGTGCCAGCATAGTATGGAGCACCGGGGAGCTGTTTTTT. Protein sequence: CASIVWSTGELFF.